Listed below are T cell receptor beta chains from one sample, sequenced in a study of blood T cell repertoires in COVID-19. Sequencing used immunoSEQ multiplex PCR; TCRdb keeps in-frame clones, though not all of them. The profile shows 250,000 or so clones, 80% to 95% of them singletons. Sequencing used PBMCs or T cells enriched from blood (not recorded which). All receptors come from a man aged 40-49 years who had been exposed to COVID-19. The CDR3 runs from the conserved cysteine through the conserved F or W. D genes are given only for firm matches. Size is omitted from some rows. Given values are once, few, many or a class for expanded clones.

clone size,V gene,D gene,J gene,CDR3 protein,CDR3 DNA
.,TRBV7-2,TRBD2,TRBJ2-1,CASSLVAGDEQFF,TGTGCCAGCAGCTTAGTAGCGGGAGATGAGCAGTTCTTC
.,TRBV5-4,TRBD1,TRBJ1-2,CASSPRTGLNYGYTF,TGTGCCAGCTCTCCTCGGACAGGGTTAAACTATGGCTACACCTTC
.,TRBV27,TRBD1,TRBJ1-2,CASRDRDRSFYGYTF,TGTGCCAGCAGGGACCGGGACAGATCTTTCTATGGCTACACCTTC
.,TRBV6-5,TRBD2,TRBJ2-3,CASSYALAGRSDTQYF,TGTGCCAGCAGTTACGCGCTAGCGGGAAGGTCAGATACGCAGTATTTT
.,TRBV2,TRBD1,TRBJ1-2,CASSEARDSRGYTF,TGTGCCAGCAGTGAAGCGAGGGACAGTCGGGGCTACACCTTC
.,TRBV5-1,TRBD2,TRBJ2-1,CASSSGLAGAVTYNEQFF,TGCGCCAGCAGCTCCGGACTAGCGGGAGCCGTGACCTACAATGAGCAGTTCTTC
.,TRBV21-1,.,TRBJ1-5,CASSSHGDQPQHF,TGTGCCAGCAGCAGCCACGGGGATCAGCCCCAGCATTTT
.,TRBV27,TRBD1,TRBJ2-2,CASSLGTGTGELFF,TGTGCCAGCAGTTTAGGGACAGGTACCGGGGAGCTGTTTTTT
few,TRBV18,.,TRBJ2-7,CASSPTLPNEQYF,TGTGCCAGCTCACCGACATTACCCAACGAGCAGTACTTC
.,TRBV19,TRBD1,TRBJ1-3,CASRTTGRSGNTIYF,TGTGCCAGTAGGACGACAGGGCGGTCTGGAAACACCATATATTTT
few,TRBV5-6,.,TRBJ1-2,CASSKDFPPYGYTF,TGTGCCAGCAGCAAGGACTTCCCCCCTTATGGCTACACCTTC
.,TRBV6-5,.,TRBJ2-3,CASSYTSSSTDTQYF,TGTGCCAGCAGTTATACTAGCTCGAGCACAGATACGCAGTATTTT
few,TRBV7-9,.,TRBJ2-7,CASSRSTGHNYEQYF,TGTGCCAGCAGCCGATCCACGGGACACAACTACGAGCAGTACTTC
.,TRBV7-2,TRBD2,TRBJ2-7,CASSFSSGRAEQYF,TGTGCCAGCAGCTTTTCTAGCGGGAGGGCCGAGCAGTACTTC
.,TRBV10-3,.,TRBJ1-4,CAIRSDGSATNEKLFF,TGTGCCATCAGAAGCGACGGATCCGCAACTAATGAAAAACTGTTTTTT
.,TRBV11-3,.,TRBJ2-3,CASSLAPSTDTQYF,TGTGCCAGCAGCTTAGCCCCTAGCACAGATACGCAGTATTTT
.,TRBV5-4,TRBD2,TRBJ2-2,CASGLAGNTGELFF,TGTGCCAGCGGTCTAGCGGGGAACACCGGGGAGCTGTTTTTT
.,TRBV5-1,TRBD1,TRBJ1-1,CASSLNTGDTEAFF,TGCGCCAGCAGCTTGAACACAGGGGATACTGAAGCTTTCTTT
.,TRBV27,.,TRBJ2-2,CASSFTGSAGELFF,TGTGCCAGCAGTTTTACAGGGTCGGCCGGGGAGCTGTTTTTT
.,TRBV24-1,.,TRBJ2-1,CATSDLIQAPDEQFF,TGTGCCACCAGTGATTTGATTCAGGCGCCAGATGAGCAGTTCTTC
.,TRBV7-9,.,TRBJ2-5,CASSMLASEETQYF,TGTGCCAGCAGCATGCTAGCGTCGGAAGAGACCCAGTACTTC
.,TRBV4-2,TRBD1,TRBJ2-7,CASSARQGASYEQYF,TGTGCCAGCAGCGCCCGACAGGGGGCCTCGTACGAGCAGTACTTC
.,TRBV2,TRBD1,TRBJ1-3,CASSEGQGAGNTIYF,TGTGCCAGCAGTGAAGGACAGGGGGCGGGAAACACCATATATTTT
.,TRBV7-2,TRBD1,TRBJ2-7,CASSPRTGGVGFEQYF,TGTGCCAGCAGCCCCAGAACAGGGGGCGTTGGGTTCGAGCAGTACTTC
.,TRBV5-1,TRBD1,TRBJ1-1,CASSLAGTGGAGTEAFF,TGCGCCAGCAGCCTTGCCGGGACAGGGGGCGCCGGAACTGAAGCTTTCTTT
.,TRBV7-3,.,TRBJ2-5,CASSLTGEETQYF,TGTGCCAGCAGCTTAACAGGGGAAGAGACCCAGTACTTC
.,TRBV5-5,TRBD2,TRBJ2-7,CASSLDVMRRGISYEQYF,TGTGCCAGCAGCTTGGATGTGATGCGGCGGGGGATCTCCTACGAGCAGTACTTC
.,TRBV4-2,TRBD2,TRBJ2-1,CASSQDSAGDYNEQFF,TGTGCCAGCAGCCAAGACTCAGCGGGGGACTACAATGAGCAGTTCTTC
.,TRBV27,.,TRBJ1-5,CASSAELAGRHNQPQHF,TGTGCCAGCAGTGCTGAGCTAGCGGGACGGCACAATCAGCCCCAGCATTTT
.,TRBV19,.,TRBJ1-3,CASRQGSGNTIYF,TGTGCCAGTAGACAGGGATCAGGAAACACCATATATTTT